These 26 T cell receptor beta chains were all obtained from the same sample, sequenced in a study of response to subunit inactivated influenza vaccine. TCRdb re-derived calls from the RT-PCR reads in MiXCR, one entry per CDR3 protein. The sample lists approximately 530,000 distinct CDR3 sequences, approximately 7.8% seen once, with over 10% in the top ten. The input for sequencing was PBMCs from blood, taken less than 30 months after vaccination. These receptors originate from a man aged 50 to 75 who received an inactivated influenza vaccine.

V gene TRBV5-1 combines with J gene TRBJ2-1, with D possibly called TRBD1 or TRBD2 (7 bases each). Germline V gene sequence: CDR1 SGHRS, CDR2 YFSETQ. CDR3 length equals 16 residues. V shed 2 bases and J shed 7 bases, with 19 bases lying between them. As DNA, the CDR3 is TGCGCCAGCAGCTTCGGGCCCAGGGGGGGTATTAATGAGCAGTTCTTC. Its protein product is CASSFGPRGGINEQFF.

In regard to this clonotype: Possible read error: a much larger clone is one base away. The chain recombines TRBV5-1 with TRBJ1-2; 7 nucleotides match TRBD1. Germline values: CDR1 SGHRS, CDR2 YFSETQ. V trimming: 3 bases; J trimming: 6 bases; junction bases outside the gene matches: 2. There are 12 residues in the CDR3. In nucleotides, the CDR3 is TGCGCCAGCAGCTCTACAGGGGATGGCTACACCTTC. This translates into CASSSTGDGYTF.

The chain recombines TRBV18 with TRBJ2-1, with 11 bases that match TRBD2. J lost 12 bases, V lost 1 base, and 11 bases had no gene match. CDR1 and CDR2 (germline): KGHSH, LQKENI. The CDR3 has 16 residues. The CDR3 here is CASSPLTSGSLNWQFF. The DNA for the CDR3 is TGTGCCAGCTCACCACTAACTAGCGGGAGTTTGAATTGGCAGTTCTTC.

The sample holds many counts of this clonotype. The genes are TRBV28 and TRBJ2-1; 14 bases align to TRBD2. Germline values: CDR1 MDHEN, CDR2 SYDVKM. CDR3 length: 15 amino acids. V was pared by 5 bases and J by 7 bases, with 4 bases of the junction left unmatched. CDR3 loop: CASSIGTSGRNEQFF. The CDR3 bases are TGTGCCAGCAGTATCGGGACTAGCGGGAGAAATGAGCAGTTCTTC.

The chain is built from TRBV3-1 and TRBJ2-7, with D possibly matching TRBD2 (5 bases). The V gene lost 1 base and the J gene lost 2 bases, with 15 bases spanning the gap. CDR1 and CDR2 (germline): LGHDT, YNNKEL (reference sequence). The CDR3 runs 16 residues. CDR3 protein: CASSQVHRGFTYEQYF. The CDR3 region has the DNA TGTGCCAGCAGCCAAGTCCATCGGGGATTTACCTACGAGCAGTACTTC.

The chain combines TRBV5-5 with TRBJ2-2, with TRBD2 identical over 7 bases. V trimming: 0 bases; J trimming: 6 bases; junction bases outside the gene matches: 5. Germline loops: CDR1 SGHKS, CDR2 YYEKEE (reference sequence). CDR3 length equals 15 residues. In DNA, the CDR3 is TGTGCCAGCAGCTTGGTTAGCGGGCGGGCCGGGGAGCTGTTTTTT. Protein product: CASSLVSGRAGELFF.

There are many counts of this clonotype. At one boundary the junction diverges from the germline segment, which might be a read error. The rearrangement uses TRBV5-1 and TRBJ2-1, with a tentative D call TRBD2 (6 bases). The CDR3 runs to 15 residues. In germline, CDR1 is SGHRS, CDR2 YFSETQ. The CDR3 protein is CASSLDGGSYNEQFF. The CDR3 nucleotides are TGTGCCAGCAGCTTAGACGGGGGCTCCTACAATGAGCAGTTCTTC.

This CDR3 is CASSYTYGYTF. CDR3 DNA sequence: TGTGCCAGCAGTTACACCTATGGCTACACCTTC. The V call is TRBV6-2 or TRBV6-3, the J call TRBJ1-2; the D is unclear. The CDR3 sequence is 11 residues long. Trimming took off 2 bases at V and 4 bases at J, with 2 bases between the two ends. Germline lookup yields CDR1 MNHEY and CDR2 SVGEGT.

To note about this clonotype: This could be a read error, since a much larger clone is one nucleotide away. As DNA, the CDR3 is TGTGCCAGCAGTTGCGGGGGACCCTACGAGCAGTACTTC. As protein: CASSCGGPYEQYF. This chain uses TRBV12-3 or TRBV12-4 with TRBJ2-7; 7 nucleotides align to TRBD2. The CDR3 runs 13 residues. The V gene end was trimmed by 4 bases and the J gene end by 2 bases; junction bases not matched to a gene: 2.

This clonotype has ten or more counts. The rearrangement links TRBV27 to TRBJ1-1, with no clear D. This CDR3 comprises 15 residues. In germline, CDR1 is MNHEY, CDR2 SMNVEV (reference sequence). Trimming stripped 5 bases from V and 3 bases from J, with 16 bases between. This chain's CDR3 is CASSRSARWDTEAFF. The CDR3 DNA follows: TGTGCCAGCAGTAGGTCGGCGCGGTGGGACACTGAAGCTTTCTTT.

The chain employs TRBV6-5 and TRBJ2-2; D uncertain. Germline V gene lookup returns CDR1 MNHEY and CDR2 SVGAGI. The CDR3 is 14 residues long. V gave up 2 bases and J gave up 5 bases, with 9 bases separating them. CDR3 bases: TGTGCCAGCAGTTACAATAGTGCTACCGGGGAGCTGTTTTTT. Encoded protein: CASSYNSATGELFF.

This clonotype was recorded many times. The chain is built from TRBV9 and TRBJ2-3, with 9 bases that match TRBD2. The ends lost 0 bases at V and 1 base at J; junction bases unmatched: 3. The CDR3 consists of 16 residues. Germline CDR1 SGDLS, CDR2 YYNGEE. CDR3 sequence (DNA): TGTGCCAGCAGCGTAGGTACTAGCGGGCGCACAGATACGCAGTATTTT. It yields the protein CASSVGTSGRTDTQYF.

The chain uses TRBV6-1 and TRBJ2-3, with 9 bases aligning to TRBD2. From germline, CDR1 is MNHNS and CDR2 SASEGT. CDR3 length equals 16 residues. After removal of 2 bases from V and 4 bases from J, the junction contained 7 bases not matched to a gene. As DNA, the CDR3 is TGTGCCAGCAGTGAATCCTTGGGACTAGCAGCAGATACGCAGTATTTT. This translates into CASSESLGLAADTQYF.

In this sample, this clonotype turned up many times. In DNA form, the CDR3 reads TGCGCCAGCAGCTCCTATAGTGGGGGGCCTACTGAAGCTTTCTTT. It is translated as CASSSYSGGPTEAFF. The chain has TRBV5-1 and TRBJ1-1, with D perhaps matching TRBD1 (6 bases). Trimming removed 3 bases from V and 5 bases from J, with 17 bases in between. Germline assignment: CDR1 SGHRS and CDR2 YFSETQ. This CDR3 region has 15 residues.

The sample holds many counts of this clonotype. The chain recombines TRBV3-1 with TRBJ2-1, with 7 positions matching TRBD2. The junction had 13 bases not matched to a gene; V was cut back by 7 bases and J by 10 bases. Germline CDR1 is LGHDT and CDR2 is YNNKEL (reference sequence). CDR3 length: 14 residues. The DNA of the CDR3 is TGTGCCAGCAACCACGGCGGGAGAGGATGGGAGCAGTTCTTC. This translates into CASNHGGRGWEQFF.

Ten or more counts support this clonotype. The V gene is TRBV7-8, the J gene TRBJ2-2, with a weak D call TRBD1 (5 bases). V was pared by 4 bases and J by 0 bases, with 18 bases between. Germline CDR1 is SGHVS and CDR2 is FQNEAQ. The CDR3 runs 18 residues. The CDR3 reads CASSSGWGYATNTGELFF. The DNA of the CDR3 is TGTGCCAGCAGCTCAGGGTGGGGATACGCTACGAACACCGGGGAGCTGTTTTTT.

This chain uses TRBV20-1 with TRBJ2-7; D unresolved. Per germline, CDR1 DFQATT and CDR2 SNEGSKA (reference sequence). There are 11 residues in the CDR3. Trimming pared 3 bases from V and 5 bases from J, leaving 8 bases between. CDR3 sequence: CSASRANEQYF. DNA for the CDR3: TGCAGTGCTAGTAGGGCTAACGAGCAGTACTTC.

V is TRBV5-1 and J is TRBJ2-7; 8 nucleotides align to TRBD1. The CDR3 consists of 13 residues. Germline assignment: CDR1 SGHRS and CDR2 YFSETQ. V lost 6 bases and J lost 6; bases outside the gene matches: 8. The CDR3 reads CASMDQGAGEQYF. The CDR3 region has the DNA TGCGCCAGCATGGACCAGGGGGCGGGCGAGCAGTACTTC.

This clonotype has a count of ten or more. The V call is TRBV20-1, the J call TRBJ1-2; 8 nucleotides agree with TRBD1. V was clipped by 4 bases and J by 5 bases; unmatched bases: 6. CDR3 length: 13 amino acids. Germline CDR1 is DFQATT and CDR2 is SNEGSKA (reference sequence). The chain's CDR3 is CSATRTGNYGYTF. The CDR3 nucleotides are TGCAGTGCTACCCGGACAGGGAATTATGGCTACACCTTC.

In its sample, this clonotype was seen a few times. The chain recombines TRBV6-1 with TRBJ2-7; TRBD1 aligns across 12 bases. Looked up from germline, CDR1 is MNHNS and CDR2 is SASEGT. This CDR3 comprises 14 residues. Losses at the gene ends were 6 bases for V and 3 bases for J; bases not matched to a gene: 3. The CDR3 reads CASRGQGAIYEQYF. The CDR3 DNA reads TGTGCCAGCAGGGGACAGGGGGCCATCTACGAGCAGTACTTC.

V and J are TRBV21-1 and TRBJ2-1. TRBV21-1 is noted as a pseudogene. The CDR3 covers 16 residues. In DNA, the CDR3 is TGTGCCAGCAGCAAAAATAAGCGTGGAATCTACAATGAGCAGTTCTTC. Translated: CASSKNKRGIYNEQFF.

The sample holds many counts of this clonotype. CDR3 sequence (DNA): TGCGCCAGCAGCTTGTGGGGGGACACTGAAGCTTTCTTT. This gives the protein CASSLWGDTEAFF. The chain links TRBV5-1 to TRBJ1-1; tentatively, D is TRBD1 (5 bases). This CDR3 is 13 amino acids long. Trimming removed 1 base at V and 3 bases at J, with 7 bases between. CDR1 is SGHRS, CDR2 YFSETQ, per germline.

This clonotype was observed at least ten times. The CDR3 nucleotides are TGCAGTGCCAGAAACGGGGCCGGCACAGATACGCAGTATTTT. Translated, it gives CSARNGAGTDTQYF. The chain employs TRBV20-1 and TRBJ2-3; D may be TRBD1 or TRBD2 (5 bases each). Per germline, CDR1 DFQATT and CDR2 SNEGSKA (reference sequence). CDR3 length: 14 amino acids. The V end was cut by 6 bases, the J end by 1 base, with 14 bases between.

This clonotype was counted ten times or more. The chain couples TRBV5-6 to TRBJ1-6; TRBD1 might be the D (5 bases). This CDR3 comprises 15 residues. V was pared by 1 base and J by 7 bases, with 12 bases between. Germline lookup yields CDR1 SGHDT and CDR2 YYEEEE. The CDR3 nucleotides read TGTGCCAGCAGCTTGACTGTAACAGGAAATTCACCCCTCCACTTT. Translation: CASSLTVTGNSPLHF.

The gene calls are TRBV3-1 and TRBJ2-1; D is ambiguous. V was clipped by 0 bases and J by 0 bases, with 9 bases between them. CDR1 is LGHDT, CDR2 YNNKEL, per germline (reference sequence). CDR3 length: 16 amino acids. The CDR3 region is CASSQERVSSYNEQFF. CDR3 nucleotide sequence: TGTGCCAGCAGCCAAGAAAGGGTAAGCTCCTACAATGAGCAGTTCTTC.

The chain joins TRBV20-1 to TRBJ2-5; 8 positions agree with TRBD1. CDR3 length: 15 residues. CDR1 is DFQATT and CDR2 is SNEGSKA in the germline V gene (reference sequence). J lost 5 bases, V lost 6 bases, and 14 bases had no gene match. CDR3: CSAIRTQGAGETQYF. CDR3 coding DNA: TGCAGTGCCATACGCACGCAGGGGGCAGGGGAGACCCAGTACTTC.